The clone carrying this T cell receptor beta chain showed up just once. The target antigen is unknown. The CDR3 totals 13 residues. The germline CDR1 and CDR2 sequences are SGDLS and YYNGEE. Trimming pared 4 bases from V and 7 bases from J, leaving 12 bases between. These data come from a study of early stage breast cancer tumors. Study-level points and caveats: Functional markers like CD4, CD8 and FOXP3 were missed in bulk sequencing.

Blood replicates held 0.5 ug DNA, tumor or normal breast roughly 1.5 ug, two each. Here immunoSEQ multiplex PCR was the method, and the copy in TCRdb shows in-frame clones only, minus some. The sample records about 70,000 clones, roughly 80% being singletons. The sequence came from a person aged 40 to 50 with breast cancer. Sequencing used blood. The chain uses TRBV9 and TRBJ2-1; the D is unclear. The CDR3 spells CASSLDVGNEQFF. Here the CDR3 DNA reads TGTGCCAGCAGCTTAGATGTAGGGAATGAGCAGTTCTTC.